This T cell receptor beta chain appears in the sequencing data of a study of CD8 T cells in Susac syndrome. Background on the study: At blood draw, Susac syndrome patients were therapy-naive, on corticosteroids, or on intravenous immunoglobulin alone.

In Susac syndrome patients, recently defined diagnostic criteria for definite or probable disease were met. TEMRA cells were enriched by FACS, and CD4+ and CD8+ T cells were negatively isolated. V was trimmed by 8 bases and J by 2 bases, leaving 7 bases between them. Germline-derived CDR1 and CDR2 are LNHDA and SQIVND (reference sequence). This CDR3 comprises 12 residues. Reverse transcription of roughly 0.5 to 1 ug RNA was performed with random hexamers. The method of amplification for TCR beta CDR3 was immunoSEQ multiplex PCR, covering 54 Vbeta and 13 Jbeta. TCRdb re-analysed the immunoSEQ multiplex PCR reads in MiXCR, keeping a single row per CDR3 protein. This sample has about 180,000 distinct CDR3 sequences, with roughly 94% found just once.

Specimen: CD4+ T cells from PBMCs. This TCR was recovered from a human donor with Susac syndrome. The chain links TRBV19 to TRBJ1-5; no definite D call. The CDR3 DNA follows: TGTGCCAGTTGTGGGGGCAATCAGCCCCAGCATTTT. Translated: CASCGGNQPQHF.